These T cell receptor beta chains were read from a single sample in a study of PD-L1 blockade in urothelial cancer. Libraries were prepared by immunoSEQ multiplex PCR; TCRdb keeps only in-frame clonotypes and omits some of them. The sample yields 25,000 to 35,000 clones, 70% to 80% seen once. The sequencing used PBMCs, collected around atezolizumab (anti-PD-L1) treatment. These receptors were obtained from an older man with urothelial cancer. The CDR3 runs from the conserved cysteine through the conserved F or W. A D gene is named only where the DNA matches it firmly. Size is stated for part of the rows, as once, few or many counts, or as a class when the clone is expanded.

d_call	v_call	clone_size	j_call	cdr3_aa	cdr3_nt
TRBD2	TRBV7-2	NA	TRBJ2-3	CASSLEASGRPSNTQYF	TGTGCCAGCAGCTTAGAGGCTAGCGGGAGGCCTTCCAATACGCAGTATTTT
TRBD2	TRBV6-1	NA	TRBJ2-7	CASRGAGDVHEQYF	TGTGCCAGCAGGGGAGCGGGAGATGTTCACGAGCAGTACTTC
TRBD1	TRBV27	NA	TRBJ2-2	CASRDRGTNGELFF	TGTGCCAGCAGGGACAGGGGAACTAACGGGGAGCTGTTTTTT
NA	TRBV5-1	NA	TRBJ1-1	CASSLSGGFSEAFF	TGCGCCAGCAGCTTGTCTGGGGGGTTCTCTGAAGCTTTCTTT
NA	TRBV28	NA	TRBJ1-5	CASSRLSTDQPQHF	TGTGCCAGCAGTCGCCTATCTACAGATCAGCCCCAGCATTTT
TRBD1	TRBV19	once	TRBJ2-1	CASSIRTGRSYNEQFF	TGTGCCAGTAGTATCCGGACAGGGAGGTCCTACAATGAGCAGTTCTTC
TRBD1	TRBV5-1	NA	TRBJ2-1	CASSLVRGSYNEQFF	TGCGCCAGCAGCTTGGTCAGGGGGTCCTACAATGAGCAGTTCTTC
TRBD1	TRBV9	NA	TRBJ2-1	CASSVAAGGQANNEQFF	TGTGCCAGCAGCGTAGCGGCAGGAGGACAGGCGAACAATGAGCAGTTCTTC
TRBD1	TRBV11-3	NA	TRBJ2-7	CASSLDRKDRQGSYEQYF	TGTGCCAGCAGCTTAGATCGAAAGGACAGACAGGGGTCCTACGAGCAGTACTTC
TRBD1	TRBV6-5	NA	TRBJ1-3	CASSLQGRSGNTIYF	TGTGCCAGCAGTCTACAGGGGCGCTCTGGAAACACCATATATTTT
TRBD2	TRBV7-3	NA	TRBJ2-3	CASSLFGRAPDTQYF	TGTGCCAGCAGCTTATTCGGGAGGGCCCCAGATACGCAGTATTTT
TRBD1	TRBV6-4	NA	TRBJ2-2	CASKRDSNTGELFF	TGTGCCAGCAAAAGGGACAGCAACACCGGGGAGCTGTTTTTT
TRBD2	TRBV27	NA	TRBJ2-2	CASSRTSGRIGELFF	TGTGCCAGCAGTCGGACTAGCGGGAGAATCGGGGAGCTGTTTTTT
TRBD1	TRBV6-1	NA	TRBJ2-7	CASTTPTGYYEQYF	TGTGCCAGCACAACCCCGACAGGGTACTACGAGCAGTACTTC
TRBD1	TRBV29-1	NA	TRBJ1-1	CSGAPGTGGSTEAFF	TGCAGCGGCGCCCCCGGGACAGGGGGGAGCACTGAAGCTTTCTTT
TRBD1	TRBV30	few	TRBJ2-2	CAWSGRDRGNTGELFF	TGTGCCTGGAGTGGCCGGGACAGGGGTAACACCGGGGAGCTGTTTTTT
NA	TRBV5-6	NA	TRBJ2-7	CASSLTVAYEQYF	TGTGCCAGCAGCTTGACTGTAGCCTACGAGCAGTACTTC
NA	TRBV4-2	NA	TRBJ1-6	CASSQEAGAGSPLHF	TGTGCCAGCAGCCAAGAAGCGGGGGCGGGTTCACCCCTCCACTTT
NA	TRBV6-5	NA	TRBJ1-2	CASSYLRWTSDYGYTF	TGTGCCAGCAGTTACTTACGTTGGACAAGCGACTATGGCTACACCTTC
NA	TRBV7-3	NA	TRBJ2-1	CASSLIMSSYNEQFF	TGTGCCAGCAGCTTAATTATGAGCTCCTACAATGAGCAGTTCTTC